One sample yielded the 2 T cell receptor beta chains listed below, sequenced in a study of blood T cell repertoires in COVID-19. Repertoires were generated with immunoSEQ multiplex PCR, while TCRdb's copy carries only in-frame clones and drops some. Of about 58,000 clones in the sample, around 85% were seen once. The sequencing sample was made of peripheral blood. These receptors all stem from a man between 35 and 55 years old with active COVID-19.

V and J are TRBV28 and TRBJ1-2; the D gene is possibly TRBD1 (6 bases). The CDR3 contains 13 residues. Germline values: CDR1 MDHEN, CDR2 SYDVKM. V lost 6 bases, J lost 4 bases, and 12 bases lay in between. CDR3 sequence reads: CASSYGTSYGYTF. Written as DNA, the CDR3 is TGTGCCAGCAGCTACGGGACATCCTATGGCTACACCTTC.

This sequence joins TRBV27 and TRBJ1-1; D is possibly TRBD1 (5 bases). Germline V gene sequence: CDR1 MNHEY, CDR2 SMNVEV (reference sequence). The CDR3 runs to 13 residues. Deletions cut 7 bases from V and 5 bases from J, with 14 bases between. CDR3 in DNA: TGTGCCAGCACCTTGCCCGGGGGAACTGAAGCTTTCTTT. Translation: CASTLPGGTEAFF.